The clone carrying this T cell receptor (beta chain) occurred a few times. What it binds is unknown. These data are taken from a study of T cell repertoires in cytomegalovirus infection. At the level of the study: Matching HLA type, along with CMV infection, was indicated by public TCR beta signatures.

CDR3 length: 13 amino acids. V was trimmed by 6 bases and J by 5 bases, leaving 10 bases between them. Overall study results and limits: Using cumulative public TCR beta family frequency, the authors identified those who carried CMV together with the relevant HLA. The ex vivo response was dominated by HLA-C-restricted CMV-specific TCR beta clonotypes.

TCRdb re-analysed the reads in MiXCR, keeping a single row per CDR3 protein. The sample carries roughly 100,000 distinct CDR3 sequences, approximately 16% recorded once. V usage is TRBV12-3 or TRBV12-4 and J usage is TRBJ2-2; D is unresolved. Sequenced: PBMCs. The TCR sequence derives from a human donor in good health (CMV status not recorded). Some clones in this sample may be carry-over from other donors' samples. The CDR3, as DNA: TGTGCCAGCAGATCTTACGAGACCGGGGAGCTGTTTTTT. It yields the protein CASRSYETGELFF.